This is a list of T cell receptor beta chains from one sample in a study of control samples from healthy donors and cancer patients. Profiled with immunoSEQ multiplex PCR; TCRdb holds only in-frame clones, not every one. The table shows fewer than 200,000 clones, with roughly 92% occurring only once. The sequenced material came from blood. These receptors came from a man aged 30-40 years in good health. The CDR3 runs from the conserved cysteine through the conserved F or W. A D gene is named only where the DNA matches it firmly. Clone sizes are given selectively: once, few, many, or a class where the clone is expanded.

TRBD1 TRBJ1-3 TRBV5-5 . TGTGCCAGCAGCTATCAGGGGGGCTCTGGAAACACCATATATTTT CASSYQGGSGNTIYF
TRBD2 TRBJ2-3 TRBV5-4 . TGTGCCAGCAGCTTAAACGCGGGGGAGTATTCCACGCAGTATTTT CASSLNAGEYSTQYF
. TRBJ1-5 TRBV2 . TGTGCCAGTTTCGGGGGGCCCCATCAGCCCCAGCATTTT CASFGGPHQPQHF
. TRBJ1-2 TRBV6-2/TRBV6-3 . TGTGCCAGCAGTTATACGTTCGACTATGGCTACACCTTC CASSYTFDYGYTF
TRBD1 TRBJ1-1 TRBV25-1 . TGTGCCAGCAGTGCAACAGGGGGGCTGAACACTGAAGCTTTCTTT CASSATGGLNTEAFF
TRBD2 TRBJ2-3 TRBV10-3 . TGTGCCATCAGCCCGACTAGCGGGGCGAGAGATACGCAGTATTTT CAISPTSGARDTQYF
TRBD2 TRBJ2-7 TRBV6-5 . TGTGCCAGCAGTTACTCGCTAGCGGGGACGTACGAGCAGTACTTC CASSYSLAGTYEQYF
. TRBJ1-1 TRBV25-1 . TGTGCCAGCACCGGGACATCTGAAGCTTTCTTT CASTGTSEAFF
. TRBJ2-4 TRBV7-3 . TGTGCCAGCAGCTTAAGGGGTGTGGTGGTGATAGCGCTCATACTAGCCAAAAACATTCAGTACTTC CASSLRGVVVIALILAKNIQYF
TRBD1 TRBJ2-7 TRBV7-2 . TGTGCCAGCAGCTTAGGACAGGGGCTTATCGAGCAGTACTTC CASSLGQGLIEQYF
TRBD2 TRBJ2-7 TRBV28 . TGTGCCAGCAGTGGGGGGAGGGACCATTACTCCTACGAGCAGTACTTC CASSGGRDHYSYEQYF
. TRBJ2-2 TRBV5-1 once TGCGCCAGCAGCTTGGGGTCGGGCAACACCGGGGAGCTGTTTTTT CASSLGSGNTGELFF